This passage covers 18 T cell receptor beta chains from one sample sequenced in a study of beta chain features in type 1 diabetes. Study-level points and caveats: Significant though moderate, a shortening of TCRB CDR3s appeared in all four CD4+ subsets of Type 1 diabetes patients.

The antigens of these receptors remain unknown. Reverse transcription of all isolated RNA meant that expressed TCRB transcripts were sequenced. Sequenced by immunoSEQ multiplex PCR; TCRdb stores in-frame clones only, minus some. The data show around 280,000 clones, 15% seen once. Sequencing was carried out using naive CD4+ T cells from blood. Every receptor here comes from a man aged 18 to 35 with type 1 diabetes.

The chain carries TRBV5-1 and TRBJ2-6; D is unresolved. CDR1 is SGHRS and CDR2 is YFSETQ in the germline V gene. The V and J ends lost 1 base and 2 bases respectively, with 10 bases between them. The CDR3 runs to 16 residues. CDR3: CASSLIGGAGANVLTF. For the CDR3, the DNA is TGCGCCAGCAGCTTGATAGGCGGTGCTGGGGCCAACGTCCTGACTTTC.

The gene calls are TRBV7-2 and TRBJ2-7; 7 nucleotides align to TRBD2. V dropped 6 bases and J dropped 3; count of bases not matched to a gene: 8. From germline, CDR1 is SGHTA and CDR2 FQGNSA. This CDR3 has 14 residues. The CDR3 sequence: CASRARGVHYEQYF. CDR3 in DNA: TGTGCCAGCAGAGCTCGGGGGGTACACTACGAGCAGTACTTC.

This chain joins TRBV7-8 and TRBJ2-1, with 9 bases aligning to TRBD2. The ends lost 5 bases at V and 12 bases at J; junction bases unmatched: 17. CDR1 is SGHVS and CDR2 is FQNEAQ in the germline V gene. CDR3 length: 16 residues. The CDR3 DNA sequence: TGTGCCAGCAGCCTAGGGGCCGGGACTAGCAAGACCTCGCAGTTCTTC. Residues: CASSLGAGTSKTSQFF.

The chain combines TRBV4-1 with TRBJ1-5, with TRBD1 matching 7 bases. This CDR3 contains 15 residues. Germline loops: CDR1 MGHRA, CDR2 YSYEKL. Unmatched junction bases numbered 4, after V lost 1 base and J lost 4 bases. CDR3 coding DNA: TGCGCCAGCAGCCAAGGGTACAGGGGAAATCAGCCCCAGCATTTT. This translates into CASSQGYRGNQPQHF.

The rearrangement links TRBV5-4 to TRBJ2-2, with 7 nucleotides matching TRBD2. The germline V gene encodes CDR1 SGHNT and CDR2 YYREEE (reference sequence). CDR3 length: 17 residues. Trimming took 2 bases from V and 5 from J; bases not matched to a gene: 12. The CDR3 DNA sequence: TGTGCCAGCAGCTTTGCTCCTCGACTAGCCGCAACCGGGGAGCTGTTTTTT. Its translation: CASSFAPRLAATGELFF.

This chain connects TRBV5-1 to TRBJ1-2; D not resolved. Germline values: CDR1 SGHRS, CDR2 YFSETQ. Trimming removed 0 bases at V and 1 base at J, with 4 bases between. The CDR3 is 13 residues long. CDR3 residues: CASSLVRNYGYTF. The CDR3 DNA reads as TGCGCCAGCAGCTTGGTTCGTAACTATGGCTACACCTTC.

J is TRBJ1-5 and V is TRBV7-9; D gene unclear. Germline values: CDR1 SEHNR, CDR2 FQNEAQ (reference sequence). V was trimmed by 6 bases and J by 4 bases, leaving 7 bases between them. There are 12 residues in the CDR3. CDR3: CASSTFNQPQHF. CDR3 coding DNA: TGTGCCAGCAGTACTTTTAATCAGCCCCAGCATTTT.

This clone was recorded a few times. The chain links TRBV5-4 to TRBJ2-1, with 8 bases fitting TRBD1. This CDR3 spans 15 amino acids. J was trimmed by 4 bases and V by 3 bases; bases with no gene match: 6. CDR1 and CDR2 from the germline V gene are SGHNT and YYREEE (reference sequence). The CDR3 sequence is CASSSTGEKYNEQFF. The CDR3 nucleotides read TGTGCCAGCAGCTCGACAGGGGAAAAATACAATGAGCAGTTCTTC.

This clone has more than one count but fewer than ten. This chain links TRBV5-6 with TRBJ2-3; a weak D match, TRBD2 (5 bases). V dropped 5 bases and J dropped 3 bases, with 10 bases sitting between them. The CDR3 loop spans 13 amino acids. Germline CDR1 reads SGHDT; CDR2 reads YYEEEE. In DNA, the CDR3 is TGTGCCAGCAGTATAGCGACAACAGATACGCAGTATTTT. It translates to CASSIATTDTQYF.

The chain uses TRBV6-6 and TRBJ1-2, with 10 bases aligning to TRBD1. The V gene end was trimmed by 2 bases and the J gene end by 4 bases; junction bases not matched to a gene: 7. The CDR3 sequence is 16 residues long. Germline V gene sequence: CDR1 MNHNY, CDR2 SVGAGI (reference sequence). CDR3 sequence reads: CASSYTSGTGVYGYTF. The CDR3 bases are TGTGCCAGCAGTTACACCTCCGGGACAGGGGTCTATGGCTACACCTTC.

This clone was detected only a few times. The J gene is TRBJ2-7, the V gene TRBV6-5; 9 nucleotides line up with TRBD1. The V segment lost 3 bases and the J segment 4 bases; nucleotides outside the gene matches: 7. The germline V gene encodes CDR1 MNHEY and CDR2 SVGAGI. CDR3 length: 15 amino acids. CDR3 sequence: CASSYLPGTGYEQYF. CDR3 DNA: TGTGCCAGCAGTTATCTCCCCGGGACAGGGTACGAGCAGTACTTC.

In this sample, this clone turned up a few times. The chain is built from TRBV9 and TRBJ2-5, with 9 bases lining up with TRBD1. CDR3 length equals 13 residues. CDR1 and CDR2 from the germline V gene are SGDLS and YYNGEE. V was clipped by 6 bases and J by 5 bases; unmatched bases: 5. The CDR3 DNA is TGTGCCAGCACGACAGGGGGAGGTGAGACCCAGTACTTC. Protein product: CASTTGGGETQYF.

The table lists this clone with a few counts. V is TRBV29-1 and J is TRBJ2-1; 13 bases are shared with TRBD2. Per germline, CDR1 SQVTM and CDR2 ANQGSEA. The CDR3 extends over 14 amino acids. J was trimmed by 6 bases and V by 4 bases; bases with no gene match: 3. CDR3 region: CSVAGLAGRNEQFF. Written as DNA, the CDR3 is TGCAGCGTTGCGGGACTAGCGGGACGCAATGAGCAGTTCTTC.

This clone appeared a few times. The CDR3 region has the DNA TGTGCCAGCAGTGAAGCCAACACTGAAGCTTTCTTT. This codes for CASSEANTEAFF. The V call is TRBV27, the J call TRBJ1-1, with D unresolved. V was shortened by 5 bases and J by 2 bases, with 6 bases between the two germline ends. Germline lookup yields CDR1 MNHEY and CDR2 SMNVEV (reference sequence). This CDR3 is built from 12 residues.

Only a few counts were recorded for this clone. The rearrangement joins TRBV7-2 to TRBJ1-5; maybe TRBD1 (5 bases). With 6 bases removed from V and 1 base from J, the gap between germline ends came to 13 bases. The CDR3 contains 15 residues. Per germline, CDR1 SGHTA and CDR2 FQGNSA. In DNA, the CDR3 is TGTGCCAGCAGGGCGGGACTGATGAGCAATCAGCCCCAGCATTTT. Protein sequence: CASRAGLMSNQPQHF.

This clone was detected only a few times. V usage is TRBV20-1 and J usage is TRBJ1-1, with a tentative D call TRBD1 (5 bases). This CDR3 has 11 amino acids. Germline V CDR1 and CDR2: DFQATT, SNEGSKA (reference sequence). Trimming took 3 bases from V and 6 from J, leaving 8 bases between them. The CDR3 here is CSARKTAEAFF. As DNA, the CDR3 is TGCAGTGCTAGGAAGACAGCTGAAGCTTTCTTT.

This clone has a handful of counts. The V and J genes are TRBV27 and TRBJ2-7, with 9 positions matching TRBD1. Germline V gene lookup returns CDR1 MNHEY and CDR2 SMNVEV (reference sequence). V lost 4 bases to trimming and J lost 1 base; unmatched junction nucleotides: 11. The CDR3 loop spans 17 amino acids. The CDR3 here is CASSSPSGTGPSYEQYF. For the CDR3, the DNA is TGTGCCAGCAGTTCTCCCTCGGGGACAGGGCCTTCCTACGAGCAGTACTTC.

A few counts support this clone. CDR3 in amino acids: CASKAGHQFNQPQHF. The CDR3 DNA sequence: TGTGCCAGCAAGGCAGGGCATCAATTCAATCAGCCCCAGCATTTT. The J gene is TRBJ1-5, the V gene TRBV27, with a weak D call TRBD1 (5 bases). The CDR3 runs to 15 residues. Germline values: CDR1 MNHEY, CDR2 SMNVEV (reference sequence). V was trimmed by 7 bases and J by 3 bases, leaving 16 bases between them.